This T cell receptor beta chain stems from a study of T cells in Graves' hyperthyroidism and ophthalmopathy. Study-wide findings and caveats: Most clonotypes that expanded in the thyroid above 0.001 also showed up in blood.

Amplified TCR beta CDR3 regions came from RNA transcripts. A first-round RT-PCR of the TCR CDR3 used the HTBI primer set. From the multiplex PCR reads, TCRdb called clonotypes with MiXCR, one entry per CDR3 protein. The sample records over 650,000 distinct CDR3 sequences, around 15% being singletons. A patient was excluded if there was uncontrolled infection, other autoimmune disease, pregnancy or lactation. CDR3 size: 13 residues. From germline, CDR1 is KGHDR and CDR2 SFDVKD. V was shortened by 4 bases and J by 4 bases, with 7 bases between the two germline ends. About this clonotype itself: Its antigen is unknown.

J is TRBJ1-5 and V is TRBV24-1; D not certain. The receptor's source is a man between 18 and 29 years old with Graves' hyperthyroidism. The sequencing input was blood. The CDR3 here is CATSEGVNQPQHF. In nucleotides, the CDR3 is TGTGCCACCAGTGAAGGAGTAAATCAGCCCCAGCATTTT.